Shown below are 23 T cell receptor beta chains from a single sample sequenced in a study of T cell repertoires in cytomegalovirus infection. TCRdb used MiXCR to reprocess the reads, holding one entry per CDR3 protein. The sample has roughly 300,000 distinct CDR3 sequences, 8% to 9.5% seen once. Sequencing was carried out using PBMCs. The receptors were sampled from a human donor in good health (CMV status not recorded). Some clones in this sample may be carry-over from other donors' samples.

This clonotype came up many times. The V gene is TRBV28, the J gene TRBJ2-3, with 15 bases identical to TRBD2. The CDR3 covers 17 residues. Germline CDR1 MDHEN, CDR2 SYDVKM. Unmatched junction bases numbered 5, after V lost 4 bases and J lost 3 bases. CDR3 DNA sequence: TGTGCCAGCAGTTCCTCCGGGACTAGCGGGAGGACAGATACGCAGTATTTT. Translation gives CASSSSGTSGRTDTQYF.

The chain recombines TRBV5-4 with TRBJ2-1; TRBD1 agrees at 8 bases. CDR1 is SGHNT, CDR2 YYREEE, per germline (reference sequence). J lost 6 bases, V lost 3 bases, and 8 bases had no gene match. The CDR3 covers 15 residues. The CDR3 loop reads CASSSTGAWGNEQFF. For the CDR3, the DNA is TGTGCCAGCAGCTCGACAGGGGCCTGGGGCAATGAGCAGTTCTTC.

This clonotype appeared many times. The chain uses TRBV28 and TRBJ2-2, with TRBD2 matching over 15 bases. Germline V CDR1 and CDR2: MDHEN, SYDVKM. The CDR3 consists of 18 residues. Trimming at V came to 3 bases and at J to 4 bases, leaving 6 bases not matched to a gene. CDR3 region: CASSFLGTSGGPTGELFF. CDR3 coding DNA: TGTGCCAGCAGTTTCCTGGGGACTAGCGGGGGGCCCACCGGGGAGCTGTTTTTT.

This chain joins TRBV7-2 and TRBJ1-2; possibly TRBD1 for D (6 bases). The CDR3 contains 13 residues. Looked up from germline, CDR1 is SGHTA and CDR2 is FQGNSA. V lost 5 bases and J 2 bases, leaving 9 bases between the germline ends. The CDR3 spells CASSRDNNYGYTF. The CDR3 DNA is TGTGCCAGCAGCCGGGACAACAACTATGGCTACACCTTC.

This clonotype has a count of ten or more. The chain employs TRBV12-3 or TRBV12-4 and TRBJ2-1; no clear D. V lost 2 bases and J lost 10, with 6 bases in between. The length of the CDR3 is 11 residues. For the CDR3, the DNA is TGTGCCAGCAGTTTAAAGGAGGAGCAGTTCTTC. Encoded protein: CASSLKEEQFF.

This clonotype was found many times. The gene calls are TRBV20-1 and TRBJ1-2; 11 bases line up with TRBD1. The CDR3 runs to 15 residues. The junction had 11 bases not matched to a gene; V was cut back by 5 bases and J by 6 bases. The germline CDR1 and CDR2 sequences are DFQATT and SNEGSKA (reference sequence). Here the CDR3 reads CSAGGVGQGADGYTF. The CDR3 DNA follows: TGCAGTGCTGGGGGGGTCGGACAGGGGGCCGATGGCTACACCTTC.

The sample holds many counts of this clonotype. This rearrangement joins TRBV7-2 to TRBJ2-3; either TRBD1 or TRBD2 may fit D (5 bases each). V lost 5 bases, J lost 5 bases, and 11 bases lay in between. This CDR3 comprises 13 residues. Germline V gives CDR1 SGHTA, CDR2 FQGNSA. CDR3 region: CASSRRDEDTQYF. The CDR3 nucleotides are TGTGCCAGCAGCCGCCGGGACGAAGATACGCAGTATTTT.

This clonotype was seen more than once but under ten times. The chain joins TRBV20-1 to TRBJ2-3, with a weak D call TRBD2 (6 bases). This CDR3 comprises 12 residues. V shed 5 bases and J shed 9 bases, with 15 bases lying between them. Germline CDR1 reads DFQATT; CDR2 reads SNEGSKA (reference sequence). This CDR3 reads CSASPSSDTQYF. The CDR3 DNA sequence: TGCAGTGCTTCCCCATCTAGCGACACGCAGTATTTT.

There are a few counts of this clonotype. The V call is TRBV7-3, the J call TRBJ2-2; D uncertain. The V gene's germline CDR1 is SGHTA and CDR2 FQGTGA. Trimming left V 5 bases short and J 1 base short, with 8 bases between. The CDR3 loop spans 14 amino acids. Here the CDR3 reads CASSATVNTGELFF. Here the CDR3 DNA reads TGTGCCAGCAGCGCTACTGTGAACACCGGGGAGCTGTTTTTT.

The chain joins TRBV11-2 to TRBJ1-1, with 9 bases lining up with TRBD1. CDR1 is SGHAT, CDR2 FQNNGV, per germline. Losses at the gene ends were 1 base for V and 4 bases for J; bases not matched to a gene: 4. This CDR3 has 15 amino acids. The CDR3, as DNA: TGTGCCAGCAGCTTAGGAGGGACAGGGCTCACTGAAGCTTTCTTT. As protein: CASSLGGTGLTEAFF.

The genes are TRBV11-1 and TRBJ2-6, with 14 bases matching TRBD2. V gave up 5 bases and J gave up 1 base; unmatched junction bases: 16. The CDR3 covers 22 residues. Germline lookup yields CDR1 SGHAT and CDR2 FQDESV (reference sequence). CDR3 amino acids: CASSTGAGLAGGKKSGANVLTF. For the CDR3, the DNA is TGTGCCAGCAGCACTGGGGCCGGACTAGCGGGAGGCAAGAAATCTGGGGCCAACGTCCTGACTTTC.

The rearrangement joins TRBV7-2 to TRBJ2-7; D perhaps matches TRBD2 (5 bases). CDR1 and CDR2 from the germline V gene are SGHTA and FQGNSA. CDR3 length equals 13 residues. Trimming left V 5 bases short and J 1 base short, with 9 bases between. In nucleotides, the CDR3 is TGTGCCAGCAGCACACTAGGGTCCTACGAGCAGTACTTC. Protein: CASSTLGSYEQYF. Full variable domain (outside the CDR3, taken from reference TRBV7-2 and TRBJ2-7): GAGVSQSPSNKVTEKGKDVELRCDPISGHTALYWYRQSLGQGLEFLIYFQGNSAPDKSGLPSDRFSAERTGGSVSTLTIQRTQQEDSAVYLCASSTLGSYEQYFGPGTRLTVT.

In this sample, this clonotype turned up many times. J is TRBJ2-7 and V is TRBV11-2; TRBD1 aligns across 8 bases. The CDR3 extends over 15 amino acids. Germline CDR1 is SGHAT and CDR2 is FQNNGV. The trim removed 5 bases at V and 1 base at J, leaving 7 bases unmatched. The CDR3 DNA sequence: TGTGCCAGCAGCACAGACAGGGGATTGTCCTACGAGCAGTACTTC. Protein sequence: CASSTDRGLSYEQYF. The whole variable domain, remainder taken from reference TRBV11-2 and TRBJ2-7, is EAGVAQSPRYKIIEKRQSVAFWCNPISGHATLYWYQQILGQGPKLLIQFQNNGVVDDSQLPKDRFSAERLKGVDSTLKIQPAKLEDSAVYLCASSTDRGLSYEQYFGPGTRLTVT.

In its sample, this clonotype was seen many times. The chain combines TRBV7-2 with TRBJ1-2; weak D call: TRBD1 (6 bases). The length of the CDR3 is 16 residues. V was trimmed by 1 base and J by 0 bases, leaving 12 bases between them. Looked up from germline, CDR1 is SGHTA and CDR2 is FQGNSA. CDR3 residues: CASSLGVDRPNYGYTF. CDR3 nucleotides: TGTGCCAGCAGCTTAGGGGTTGACAGGCCTAACTATGGCTACACCTTC.

This clonotype was observed a few times. The chain employs TRBV7-9 and TRBJ1-1; D call uncertain. V was shortened by 5 bases and J by 0 bases, with 10 bases between the two germline ends. This CDR3 has 14 residues. Per germline, CDR1 SEHNR and CDR2 FQNEAQ (reference sequence). CDR3 DNA: TGTGCCAGCAGCCCGCTGGATGTGAACACTGAAGCTTTCTTT. Translation: CASSPLDVNTEAFF.

This clonotype is a singleton in its sample. The chain combines TRBV12-3 or TRBV12-4 with TRBJ1-1; TRBD1 might be the D (5 bases). This CDR3 has 14 residues. Deletions cut 1 base from V and 9 bases from J, with 15 bases between. In DNA, the CDR3 is TGTGCCAGCAGTTTAGACCGGGACTACCCCAAAGCTTTCTTT. This gives the protein CASSLDRDYPKAFF.

This clonotype was seen a few times. CDR3 protein: CASSFLSAGELFF. CDR3 DNA sequence: TGTGCCAGCAGCTTTCTTTCGGCCGGGGAGCTGTTTTTT. The genes are TRBV7-7 and TRBJ2-2; D is uncertain. Germline V CDR1 and CDR2: SSHAT, FNYEAQ (reference sequence). V was cut by 3 bases and J by 6 bases, with 8 bases left in between. The CDR3 runs to 13 residues.

This clonotype was found a few times. The chain is built from TRBV27 and TRBJ1-1; D may be TRBD1 (5 bases). CDR3 length equals 14 residues. Germline assignment: CDR1 MNHEY and CDR2 SMNVEV (reference sequence). Trimming removed 6 bases at V and 10 bases at J, with 21 bases between. The CDR3 sequence is CASSLIGATTPAFF. CDR3 DNA sequence: TGTGCCAGCAGCCTTATTGGGGCTACCACGCCAGCTTTCTTT.

This clonotype was seen a few times. V and J are TRBV29-1 and TRBJ1-2; D unclear. Germline V gene lookup returns CDR1 SQVTM and CDR2 ANQGSEA. The length of the CDR3 is 11 residues. The CDR3 coding sequence is TGCAGTTCCGCCGAGAACTATGGCTACACCTTC. Its protein is CSSAENYGYTF.

Only a few counts were recorded for this clonotype. The J gene is TRBJ2-7, the V gene TRBV5-5, with TRBD1 as a possible D gene (5 bases). This CDR3 is 13 amino acids long. Deletions cut 3 bases from V and 5 bases from J, with 12 bases between. CDR1 and CDR2 from the germline V gene are SGHKS and YYEKEE (reference sequence). In DNA form, the CDR3 reads TGTGCCAGCAGCTCCTTAGGGGCAAACGAGCAGTACTTC. Translating it yields CASSSLGANEQYF.

This clonotype was seen many times. The genes are TRBV7-6 and TRBJ2-1, with 14 bases lining up with TRBD2. V gave up 5 bases and J gave up 1 base; unmatched junction bases: 13. The CDR3 has 20 residues. From germline, CDR1 is SGHVS and CDR2 FNYEAQ. CDR3 sequence: CASSPGPGLAGEASYNEQFF. DNA for the CDR3: TGTGCCAGCAGCCCAGGGCCGGGACTAGCGGGAGAGGCATCCTACAATGAGCAGTTCTTC.

The chain joins TRBV7-2 to TRBJ1-2; D ambiguous. The V and J ends lost 10 bases and 4 bases respectively, with 22 bases between them. CDR3 length equals 15 residues. From germline, CDR1 is SGHTA and CDR2 FQGNSA. The CDR3 loop reads CANRKMTGGPYGYTF. The CDR3 bases are TGTGCCAACAGAAAGATGACGGGAGGCCCCTATGGCTACACCTTC.

In this sample, this clonotype turned up many times. This chain joins TRBV27 and TRBJ1-5, with a tentative D call TRBD1 (6 bases). This CDR3 contains 14 residues. The V gene's germline CDR1 is MNHEY and CDR2 SMNVEV (reference sequence). Trimming took off 5 bases at V and 4 bases at J, with 12 bases between the two ends. CDR3: CASSPRTVNQPQHF. The CDR3, as DNA: TGTGCCAGCAGTCCCCGGACAGTTAATCAGCCCCAGCATTTT.